The sequence of this T cell receptor beta chain was determined in a study of shared clonotypes between healthy human individuals. Regarding the study as a whole: What limited the represented genetic and exposure-history diversity was the small number of donors.

Turning to this clone: Its antigen is undetermined.

The CDR3 has 15 residues. V was cut by 5 bases and J by 0 bases, with 10 bases left in between. Germline V gene lookup returns CDR1 MNHEY and CDR2 SVGAGI. The repertoire was sequenced with immunoSEQ multiplex PCR; TCRdb's copy has only in-frame clones and lacks some. Counted here are about 470,000 clones, more than 75% occurring once; the ten biggest clones make up less than 15%. There were no recent acute infections or vaccinations among the donors, who were healthy HIV-negative adults. The specimen sequenced was PBMCs. This sequence was found in a woman aged 40 to 50 in good health. Some clones in this sample may be carry-over from other donors' samples. V gene TRBV6-5 combines with J gene TRBJ2-2; possible D gene TRBD2, 5 bases. This CDR3 is CASSTDSANTGELFF. The CDR3 region has the DNA TGTGCCAGCAGTACGGACTCCGCGAACACCGGGGAGCTGTTTTTT.